Shown below are 24 T cell receptor beta chains from a single sample sequenced in a study of blood T cell repertoires in COVID-19. Assay: immunoSEQ multiplex PCR; the TCRdb copy retains only in-frame clones and omits some. Among about 480,000 clones listed, roughly 88% were seen once. Sequencing used peripheral blood. The receptors derive from a woman aged 50 to 60 with COVID-19, enrolled during active disease.

The genes are TRBV2 and TRBJ1-5, with D tentatively TRBD1 (6 bases). CDR3 length: 15 residues. Trimming removed 2 bases from V and 0 bases from J, with 8 bases in between. Germline V CDR1 and CDR2: SNHLY, FYNNEI. The CDR3 DNA is TGTGCCAGCAGTGAACTCAGGGGTAGCAATCAGCCCCAGCATTTT. Residues: CASSELRGSNQPQHF.

The genes are TRBV6-5 and TRBJ2-5, with TRBD1 as a possible D gene (5 bases). Germline values: CDR1 MNHEY, CDR2 SVGAGI. CDR3 size: 13 residues. V was shortened by 6 bases and J by 1 base, with 9 bases between the two germline ends. In DNA, the CDR3 is TGTGCCAGCAGGAGACAGATCCAAGAGACCCAGTACTTC. It codes for CASRRQIQETQYF.

The CDR3 nucleotides read TGTGCCAGCAAACGGGATTCCTACAATGAGCAGTTCTTC. This sequence encodes CASKRDSYNEQFF. The V gene is TRBV13, the J gene TRBJ2-1; a possible D gene is TRBD2 (5 bases). V shed 7 bases and J shed 1 base, with 8 bases lying between them. The CDR3 has 13 amino acids. CDR1 PRHDT and CDR2 FYEKMQ come from the germline V gene (reference sequence).

CDR3 amino acids: CASRRTGEDYGYTF. CDR3 nucleotide sequence: TGTGCCAGCAGGCGGACAGGGGAAGACTATGGCTACACCTTC. The chain links TRBV6-5 to TRBJ1-2; 9 bases line up with TRBD1. The V segment lost 6 bases and the J segment 3 bases; nucleotides outside the gene matches: 5. There are 14 residues in the CDR3. Per the germline V gene, CDR1 is MNHEY and CDR2 is SVGAGI.

V gene TRBV7-3 combines with J gene TRBJ2-2, with 8 bases aligning to TRBD1. The V and J ends lost 5 bases and 5 bases, in that order; junction bases with no gene match: 7. Per germline, CDR1 SGHTA and CDR2 FQGTGA. The length of the CDR3 is 15 residues. The CDR3 nucleotides are TGTGCCAGCAGCCCGACAGGGGTGAGAACCGGGGAGCTGTTTTTT. Protein: CASSPTGVRTGELFF.

The chain carries TRBV28 and TRBJ2-4; possible D gene TRBD1, 5 bases. This CDR3 region has 12 residues. V was clipped by 3 bases and J by 13 bases, with 13 bases between them. Germline V lookup: CDR1 MDHEN, CDR2 SYDVKM. CDR3 DNA: TGTGCCAGCAGTTTTTCCCAGCAGGGACAGTACTTC. This gives the protein CASSFSQQGQYF.

This chain connects TRBV12-5 to TRBJ2-3, with D perhaps matching TRBD1 (6 bases). This CDR3 is 15 amino acids long. Looked up from germline, CDR1 is LGHNT and CDR2 is FRNRAP. V dropped 1 base and J dropped 0 bases, with 8 bases sitting between them. DNA of the CDR3: TGTGCTAGTGGTTTGGGGGGGCGGAGCACAGATACGCAGTATTTT. Translated, it gives CASGLGGRSTDTQYF.

In the case of this clone: Other DNA sequences of this sample code for an identical CDR3. The chain employs TRBV29-1 and TRBJ2-3, with 9 bases identical to TRBD1. CDR3 length equals 15 residues. Germline V gene sequence: CDR1 SQVTM, CDR2 ANQGSEA. Trimming took 1 base from V and 2 from J; bases not matched to a gene: 4. CDR3 sequence: CSVEGQGVSTDTQYF. In nucleotides, the CDR3 is TGCAGCGTTGAAGGACAGGGGGTTTCCACAGATACGCAGTATTTT.

V and J are TRBV2 and TRBJ1-2, with a weak D call TRBD1 (6 bases). CDR1 is SNHLY and CDR2 is FYNNEI in the germline V gene. This CDR3 has 13 amino acids. The V gene lost 4 bases and the J gene lost 3 bases, with 9 bases spanning the gap. CDR3 sequence (DNA): TGTGCCAGCAGTGGGGGGCCCTACTATGGCTACACCTTC. Its translation is CASSGGPYYGYTF.

The gene calls are TRBV24-1 and TRBJ2-4; 9 positions agree with TRBD1. The CDR3 is 15 residues long. Germline V gives CDR1 KGHDR, CDR2 SFDVKD. J lost 4 bases, V lost 4 bases, and 4 bases had no gene match. CDR3 amino acids: CATSDGGTGKNIQYF. The CDR3 region has the DNA TGTGCCACCAGTGACGGCGGGACAGGGAAAAACATTCAGTACTTC.

The chain couples TRBV9 to TRBJ2-1; D gene ambiguous. The CDR3 is 16 amino acids. Germline V gene lookup returns CDR1 SGDLS and CDR2 YYNGEE. Trimming removed 2 bases at V and 2 bases at J, with 14 bases between. The CDR3 region has the DNA TGTGCCAGCAGCGTGAACAGAGACCTACCCTACAATGAGCAGTTCTTC. It yields the protein CASSVNRDLPYNEQFF.

This clone has just a few counts. The genes are TRBV6-1 and TRBJ1-5; TRBD1 might be the D (6 bases). CDR1 and CDR2 (germline): MNHNS, SASEGT. The V gene lost 4 bases and the J gene lost 3 bases, with 16 bases spanning the gap. The CDR3 spans 16 residues. This CDR3 is CASSGRTAALNQPQHF. Here the CDR3 DNA reads TGTGCCAGCAGTGGTCGGACAGCCGCCCTCAATCAGCCCCAGCATTTT.

This clone was observed a single time. The V gene is TRBV5-6, the J gene TRBJ2-4, with 7 bases identical to TRBD1. Germline CDR1 reads SGHDT; CDR2 reads YYEEEE. The CDR3 length is 16 residues. V dropped 0 bases and J dropped 5; count of bases not matched to a gene: 8. CDR3 DNA sequence: TGTGCCAGCAGCTTGGCCGGCGGACAGGTTGAAAACATTCAGTACTTC. The encoded protein is CASSLAGGQVENIQYF.

The gene calls are TRBV7-9 and TRBJ1-1; TRBD1 aligns across 8 bases. Unmatched junction bases numbered 7, after V lost 5 bases and J lost 2 bases. Germline CDR1 is SEHNR and CDR2 is FQNEAQ (reference sequence). The CDR3 has 15 amino acids. The chain's CDR3 is CASSDIQGGNTEAFF. In nucleotides, the CDR3 is TGTGCCAGCAGCGACATACAGGGGGGAAACACTGAAGCTTTCTTT.

The V and J genes are TRBV9 and TRBJ2-3; D uncertain. The length of the CDR3 is 16 residues. Germline CDR1 reads SGDLS; CDR2 reads YYNGEE. V dropped 4 bases and J dropped 0 bases, with 15 bases sitting between them. The CDR3 here is CASSQKASPSTDTQYF. Here the CDR3 DNA reads TGTGCCAGCAGCCAGAAAGCGTCCCCTAGCACAGATACGCAGTATTTT.

This rearrangement joins TRBV19 to TRBJ2-6; the D gene is possibly TRBD1 (5 bases). Trimming took off 6 bases at V and 0 bases at J, with 12 bases between the two ends. Germline CDR1 and CDR2: LNHDA and SQIVND (reference sequence). The CDR3 covers 16 residues. The CDR3 bases are TGTGCCAGTAGGCAGGACATTAGCTCTGGGGCCAACGTCCTGACTTTC. Its translation: CASRQDISSGANVLTF.

The rearrangement links TRBV5-6 to TRBJ2-1; 8 bases align to TRBD1. The CDR3 runs 15 residues. The V and J ends lost 4 bases and 7 bases, in that order; junction bases with no gene match: 10. Germline assignment: CDR1 SGHDT and CDR2 YYEEEE. CDR3 nucleotides: TGTGCCAGCAGCCTAACGGACAGGGCAGGGAATGAGCAGTTCTTC. This codes for CASSLTDRAGNEQFF.

V gene TRBV27 combines with J gene TRBJ1-4; D might be TRBD1 (6 bases). Germline lookup yields CDR1 MNHEY and CDR2 SMNVEV (reference sequence). The V end lost 5 bases, the J end lost 7 bases, and 17 bases lay between the germline ends. The CDR3 spans 15 residues. The CDR3 coding sequence is TGTGCCAGCAGTACCGAGGGGGTAAGGCTTGAAAAACTGTTTTTT. This codes for CASSTEGVRLEKLFF.

The rearrangement uses TRBV18 and TRBJ1-6; TRBD1 is a possible D gene (6 bases). From germline, CDR1 is KGHSH and CDR2 LQKENI. This CDR3 has 14 residues. With 6 bases removed from V and 7 bases from J, the gap between germline ends came to 13 bases. CDR3: CASSEDRGNSPLHF. The CDR3 DNA reads as TGTGCCAGCTCGGAAGATAGGGGGAATTCACCCCTCCACTTT. Full variable domain (outside the CDR3, taken from reference TRBV18 and TRBJ1-6): NAGVMQNPRHLVRRRGQEARLRCSPMKGHSHVYWYRQLPEEGLKFMVYLQKENIIDESGMPKERFSAEFPKEGPSILRIQQVVRGDSAAYFCASSEDRGNSPLHFGNGTRLTVT.

The chain joins TRBV7-9 to TRBJ2-7, with TRBD1 as a possible D gene (5 bases). Germline CDR1 reads SEHNR; CDR2 reads FQNEAQ (reference sequence). Trimming cost V 5 bases and J 6 bases, with 14 bases left between them. CDR3 length equals 13 residues. CDR3 sequence reads: CASSPGISGEQYF. The CDR3 bases are TGTGCCAGCAGCCCAGGGATATCGGGCGAGCAGTACTTC.

The V gene is TRBV6-1, the J gene TRBJ1-5; maybe TRBD1 (5 bases). Germline assignment: CDR1 MNHNS and CDR2 SASEGT. CDR3 size: 19 residues. The V end was cut by 1 base, the J end by 9 bases, with 28 bases between. Here the CDR3 DNA reads TGTGCCAGCAGTGAAGTGCGGGGGAGGGTGAGGCTTAATCAGCGGCCCCAGCATTTT. It is translated as CASSEVRGRVRLNQRPQHF.

The V call is TRBV18, the J call TRBJ2-3, with D perhaps TRBD2 (7 bases). This CDR3 has 16 residues. Germline V gives CDR1 KGHSH, CDR2 LQKENI. The V end lost 2 bases, the J end lost 5 bases, and 17 bases lay between the germline ends. CDR3 nucleotide sequence: TGTGCCAGCTCACCAAGGGGGGCCACGGGGGGAGATACGCAGTATTTT. Translated, it gives CASSPRGATGGDTQYF.

The chain joins TRBV9 to TRBJ1-4; TRBD1 might be the D (5 bases). The V gene's germline CDR1 is SGDLS and CDR2 YYNGEE. With 6 bases removed from V and 8 bases from J, the gap between germline ends came to 20 bases. This CDR3 region has 15 residues. This chain's CDR3 is CASTRWVEAGEKLFF. CDR3 coding DNA: TGTGCCAGCACCCGTTGGGTCGAGGCAGGGGAAAAACTGTTTTTT.

This clone has just a few counts. This chain uses TRBV2 with TRBJ1-1; 11 bases agree with TRBD1. Germline loops: CDR1 SNHLY, CDR2 FYNNEI. The CDR3 sequence is 15 residues long. V shed 5 bases, J shed 3 bases, and the junction held 5 bases outside the gene matches. In DNA form, the CDR3 reads TGTGCCAGCAGTCTAGAGGGACAGGGGGACACTGAAGCTTTCTTT. Protein product: CASSLEGQGDTEAFF.